This entry describes one TCR beta chain. The data are from a study of blood T cell repertoires in COVID-19. Study background: From T cells, B-cell-depleted T cells, or PBMCs came the material, which was cDNA or gDNA.

Germline lookup yields CDR1 KGHDR and CDR2 SFDVKD. V lost 6 bases and J lost 7; bases outside the gene matches: 7. The CDR3 covers 15 residues. Source study methods: Cell counts per sample came from amplifying reference gene primers. This table comes from immunoSEQ multiplex PCR, and its TCRdb copy is limited to in-frame clones, with some not included. V and J calls and clone size are those listed in that table; D and trimming were worked out from the DNA. The table includes tens of thousands of clones, about 88% detected once. The J gene is TRBJ2-1, the V gene TRBV24-1, with 11 bases matching TRBD2. The clonotype comes from a human donor in a cohort sampled during active COVID-19. The sample consisted of peripheral blood. The CDR3 bases are TGTGCCACCAGTAGAACTAGCGGGGGACAGAATGAGCAGTTCTTC. Protein: CATSRTSGGQNEQFF.